This T cell receptor beta chain was captured by sequencing in a study of cytomegalovirus exposure and HLA in healthy donors. Across the study: Most genotyped donors, over 70% of 398, had Caucasian-associated genetic ancestry.

Germline CDR1 and CDR2: WSHSY and SAAADI. Trimming at V came to 5 bases and at J to 1 base, leaving 9 bases not matched to a gene. The CDR3 sequence is 18 residues long. About this clone itself: Antigen unknown.

PCR primers comprised 60 Vbeta and 13 Jbeta primers. Using immunoSEQ multiplex PCR, the repertoire was profiled, and TCRdb retains in-frame clones only, with some absent. The sample has around 200,000 clones, 77% seen once; the top ten hold approximately 2.6%. Study-level findings and limits: Being indistinguishable, some V segments were excluded, TRBV6-2 and TRBV6-3 among them.

Sequencing used PBMCs. The sequence was obtained from a woman aged 55 to 70 in good health and CMV-seropositive. This rearrangement joins TRBV10-2 to TRBJ2-3, with 13 bases lining up with TRBD2. The CDR3 sequence: CASSRTSGGQFGTDTQYF. CDR3 nucleotide sequence: TGCGCCAGCAGTCGGACTAGCGGGGGACAGTTTGGCACAGATACGCAGTATTTT.